What follows is one T cell receptor (beta chain) and its context. It has no known antigen specificity. No clone much larger than this one lies a single base away; base qualities are absent. At the junction V is shortened by 8 bases and J by 2 bases, with 12 bases in between. CDR3 length: 13 amino acids, cysteine to phenylalanine. CDR3 DNA only is kept here, 39 bases in frame from base 1. As encoded in the germline V gene, CDR1 is SGDLS while CDR2 is YYNGEE. Ficoll-Paque density gradient centrifugation was used to isolate PBMCs. The data belong to a study of T-cell memory formation after mild COVID-19 listed by TCRdb under 2021. With respect to the entire study: Most TCR sequence clusters were specific to one of the two donors. In a couple of donors, T-cell clones that expanded and contracted after mild COVID-19 were tracked by sequencing TCRalpha and TCRbeta repertoires over time. Two young, previously healthy adult volunteers, one female and one male, were included in the cohort. Results the study describes overall, beyond this receptor: Clones that contracted from day 15 to 85 showed balanced CD4/CD8 phenotypes, whereas a second wave of clones that expanded from day 15 to 37 leaned towards CD4+. Contracting CD4+ clones turned up mainly in the CM and EM memory subsets, whereas EMRA was where CD8+ clones were enriched. Only two mild cases were covered by the study, and larger cohorts that include severe cases with pre-infection samples were considered necessary. Some responding clones were detected in pre-infection memory, which suggested that pre-existing cross-reactive memory T cells had joined the SARS-CoV-2 response. SARS-CoV-2 specificity was not confirmed for the second-wave clones peaking on day 37.

The sequencer was an Illumina NovaSeq 6000. cDNA libraries for TCRalpha and TCRbeta were prepared by 5'RACE using constant-segment primers, with sample barcodes and unique molecular identifiers added. RNA was extracted from every sample with Trizol reagent. Libraries were amplified in two PCR steps, with a second sample barcode and Illumina TruSeq adapters added in the second step. Libraries were sequenced on an Illumina NovaSeq with 2 x 150 bp paired-end reads. The original pipeline was this. The reads were demultiplexed and collapsed into UMI-guided consensus sequences using migec v1.2.7. Using mixcr v2.1.11, UMI consensuses were aligned to TRA and TRB V and J templates and then assembled into clonotypes. A clonotype was counted as expanded or contracted only if both edgeR and NoisET called the change significant, with noise models trained on biological replicates. For edgeR calls, the cutoffs were a false discovery rate-adjusted p below 0.01 and a log2 fold-change threshold of 1. As an exploratory analysis of dynamics, max-normalized trajectories of the 1000 most abundant clonotypes were examined with PCA combined with hierarchical clustering. The CD4 or CD8 phenotype of responding clones was assigned using the separately sequenced CD4+ and CD8+ repertoires. Clones were called with MiXCR by TCRdb after fastp trimmed the public reads at Q25, and only in-frame beta chains were retained. All rows with the same CDR3 protein become a single entry with the most common DNA and genes. It is TCRdb's table, rather than the study itself, that gives the V and J calls and clone size. In all, the sample holds about 560,000 distinct CDR3 sequences, and roughly a sixth of those were seen once. Just over 8% of the sample belongs to the ten largest clones.

Sequenced: PBMCs or a T cell subset sorted from them (not recorded which). The V and J genes are TRBV9 and TRBJ2-3, with the identity of the D gene unclear. The receptor was derived from an adult woman who had mild COVID-19 (a few samples of this study predate the infection). The sample titles of this study are shuffled in the database, so cell type and time point are left out; the donor was told from shared clones. The sequence in DNA is TGTGCCAGTTCGGTAGCCCACACAGATACGCAGTATTTT. It specifies CASSVAHTDTQYF.